The rows below give T cell receptor beta chains drawn from one sample of a study of T cells of healthy individuals. TCRdb re-derived calls from the 5' RACE reads in MiXCR, one entry per CDR3 protein. The profile covers tens of thousands of distinct CDR3 sequences, with approximately 4.5% appearing a single time and more than 8% taken by the ten largest. The receptor set was obtained from a human donor in good health. Each CDR3 is given with its conserved first and last residue. The D gene is left open where the match is weak. Clone size is given for some rows only: seen once, a few or many times, or a class if the clone is expanded.

>many|NA|TRBJ2-1|TRBV19
CASSGSSVGEQFF
TGTGCCAGTAGTGGCTCTAGCGTCGGTGAGCAGTTCTTC
>many|TRBD2|TRBJ2-3|TRBV7-9
CASSLAIHGGTQYF
TGTGCCAGCAGCTTAGCTATCCACGGGGGGACGCAGTATTTT
>NA|TRBD2|TRBJ2-1|TRBV24-1
CATSDWKNGGAEEQFF
TGTGCCACCAGTGATTGGAAGAACGGGGGGGCCGAAGAGCAGTTCTTC
>many|NA|TRBJ2-3|TRBV7-9
CASSQGLYTDTQYF
TGTGCCAGCAGCCAGGGACTTTACACAGATACGCAGTATTTT
>many|NA|TRBJ1-5|TRBV4-2
CASSQERAGYQPQHF
TGTGCCAGCAGCCAAGAACGAGCAGGGTATCAGCCCCAGCATTTT
>many|TRBD1|TRBJ1-1|TRBV6-5
CASSRSSRGPGEAFF
TGTGCCAGCAGTAGAAGTTCCAGGGGGCCTGGTGAAGCTTTCTTT
>many|NA|TRBJ2-2|TRBV7-3
CASSLTRNTGELFF
TGTGCCAGCAGCCTCACTAGAAACACCGGGGAGCTGTTTTTT
>many|TRBD2|TRBJ2-3|TRBV3-1
CASSLGLAGHTDTQYF
TGTGCCAGCAGCCTAGGACTAGCGGGCCACACAGATACGCAGTATTTT
>NA|NA|TRBJ1-3|TRBV30
CAWSVRGSARSDGNTIYF
TGTGCCTGGAGTGTACGGGGGTCTGCGCGATCGGATGGAAACACCATATATTTT
>few|NA|TRBJ2-5|TRBV5-6
CASSLVDSQETQYF
TGTGCCAGCAGCTTGGTGGACTCACAAGAGACCCAGTACTTC
>NA|TRBD1|TRBJ1-5|TRBV27
CASRLNRDSPQPQHF
TGTGCCAGCAGACTAAACCGGGACAGTCCTCAGCCCCAGCATTTT
>NA|NA|TRBJ2-3|TRBV12-3/TRBV12-4
CASSRPPGSVGDTQYF
TGTGCCAGCAGTCGACCCCCCGGGAGTGTTGGGGATACGCAGTATTTT
>many|NA|TRBJ1-4|TRBV5-1
CASSLRGVDEKLFF
TGCGCCAGCAGCTTACGGGGAGTAGATGAAAAACTGTTTTTT
>many|NA|TRBJ1-6|TRBV6-5
CASSRDTGFGTNSPLHF
TGTGCCAGCAGCCGCGATACCGGGTTTGGTACGAATTCACCCCTCCACTTT
>many|NA|TRBJ2-5|TRBV19
CASSIAGTDQETQYF
TGTGCCAGTAGTATAGCAGGCACCGACCAAGAGACCCAGTACTTC